This TCR beta chain stems from a study of technical replicates of blood from several donors. Germline CDR1 is SNHLY and CDR2 is FYNNEI. Losses at the gene ends were 6 bases for V and 4 bases for J; bases not matched to a gene: 6. The CDR3 totals 15 residues. Generated by immunoSEQ multiplex PCR, the TCRdb table keeps only in-frame clones and is missing some. The sample yields about 60,000 clones, 90% to 95% seen once. The clonotype originates from a human donor in good health. Some clones in this sample may be carry-over from other donors' samples. The chain uses TRBV2 and TRBJ2-3; 11 bases are shared with TRBD2. The sample consisted of PBMCs. CDR3 region: CASRTTSGGSDTQYF. The CDR3 DNA is TGTGCCAGCAGGACAACTAGCGGGGGTTCAGATACGCAGTATTTT.